Sequencing of this T cell receptor (beta chain) was carried out in a study of shared clonotypes between healthy human individuals. Findings and caveats of the study: Clonotypes shared by all four donors outscored non-shared clonotypes in generation probability.

As concerns this clone: No antigen is known for it.

The CDR3 spans 14 residues. Per germline, CDR1 SGHNT and CDR2 YYREEE (reference sequence). The V gene end was trimmed by 4 bases and the J gene end by 2 bases; junction bases not matched to a gene: 5. The genomic DNA of each subset was split evenly across several immunoSEQ plates. Only in-frame clones appear in the TCRdb table, and some are missing; sequencing was by immunoSEQ multiplex PCR. The table has 2 million to 2.5 million clones, approximately 93% seen once. The rearrangement uses TRBV5-4 and TRBJ1-1; TRBD1 matches 7 bases. This clonotype was sampled from a young man in good health. Some clones in this sample may be carry-over from other donors' samples. The sequenced sample was naive CD4+ T cells from PBMCs. The subset denotes: CD45RA+ positively selected. The CDR3 DNA reads as TGTGCCAGCAGCCCAGGGGGTTACAACACTGAAGCTTTCTTT. Translating gives CASSPGGYNTEAFF.